Below are 9 T cell receptor beta chains sequenced from a single sample in a study of cytomegalovirus exposure and HLA in healthy donors. In the PCR, 60 Vbeta and 13 Jbeta primers were used. Assay: immunoSEQ multiplex PCR; the TCRdb copy retains only in-frame clones and omits some. In the table there are about 190,000 clones, about three quarters of which are singletons. Sequenced input: PBMCs. These receptors came from a young woman in good health and CMV-seropositive.

This clone has a handful of counts. V gene TRBV29-1 combines with J gene TRBJ2-5, with 9 bases identical to TRBD2. The CDR3 runs 16 residues. The V segment lost 4 bases and the J segment 5 bases; nucleotides outside the gene matches: 14. CDR1 and CDR2 from the germline V gene are SQVTM and ANQGSEA. This CDR3 is CSVVVFGGRAGETQYF. For the CDR3, the DNA is TGCAGCGTTGTCGTCTTTGGCGGGAGGGCCGGGGAGACCCAGTACTTC.

The chain joins TRBV15 to TRBJ1-1; D is undetermined. The CDR3 has 13 amino acids. CDR1 and CDR2 from the germline V gene are LNHNV and YYDKDF (reference sequence). Deletions cut 1 base from V and 8 bases from J, with 11 bases between. CDR3 nucleotide sequence: TGTGCCACCAGCAGAGGTGACATCGACGAAGCTTTCTTT. Amino acid sequence: CATSRGDIDEAFF.

The chain employs TRBV4-3 and TRBJ1-6; 8 bases map to TRBD1. The V gene's germline CDR1 is LGHNA and CDR2 YSLEER. The CDR3 totals 16 residues. J lost 5 bases, V lost 1 base, and 4 bases had no gene match. For the CDR3, the DNA is TGCGCCAGCAGCCAAGCGAGGGACAGGCATAATTCACCCCTCCACTTT. It is translated as CASSQARDRHNSPLHF.

There are a few counts of this clone. The chain couples TRBV7-2 to TRBJ2-5; D is possibly TRBD2 (6 bases). V lost 2 bases and J lost 5, with 15 bases in between. Per the germline V gene, CDR1 is SGHTA and CDR2 is FQGNSA. CDR3 length equals 15 residues. Here the CDR3 DNA reads TGTGCCAGCAGCTTACGCGGGGCTTCGGGGGAGACCCAGTACTTC. This codes for CASSLRGASGETQYF.

The chain carries TRBV19 and TRBJ2-7; D is ambiguous. This CDR3 region has 15 residues. Germline CDR1 reads LNHDA; CDR2 reads SQIVND (reference sequence). Trimming stripped 2 bases from V and 2 bases from J, with 13 bases between. CDR3 in DNA: TGTGCCAGTAGTATAACTCCGCAGGCCCCCTACGAGCAGTACTTC. As protein: CASSITPQAPYEQYF.

The CDR3 nucleotides read TGTGCCAGCAGTCCGACCCGACAGGGTCACAATCAGCCCCAGCATTTT. This gives the protein CASSPTRQGHNQPQHF. The V call is TRBV28, the J call TRBJ1-5, with 7 bases lining up with TRBD1. Germline V CDR1 and CDR2: MDHEN, SYDVKM. CDR3 size: 16 residues. The V gene end was trimmed by 5 bases and the J gene end by 3 bases; junction bases not matched to a gene: 10. Supplemented by reference TRBV28 and TRBJ1-5, the full variable domain reads DVKVTQSSRYLVKRTGEKVFLECVQDMDHENMFWYRQDPGLGLRLIYFSYDVKMKEKGDIPEGYSVSREKKERFSLILESASTNQTSMYLCASSPTRQGHNQPQHFGDGTRLSIL.

The chain uses TRBV4-2 and TRBJ2-2; tentatively, D is TRBD1 (6 bases). Germline assignment: CDR1 LGHNA and CDR2 YNFKEQ. V shed 5 bases and J shed 5 bases, with 12 bases lying between them. The CDR3 loop spans 14 amino acids. The CDR3 reads CASSERGGTGELFF. DNA for the CDR3: TGTGCCAGCAGCGAGAGAGGGGGAACCGGGGAGCTGTTTTTT.

This clone has just one count. The chain links TRBV4-2 to TRBJ1-6, with 8 bases that match TRBD1. Germline values: CDR1 LGHNA, CDR2 YNFKEQ. Trimming cost V 6 bases and J 6 bases; bases outside gene matches: 10. The CDR3 has 16 residues. CDR3 sequence: CASRWGQAQGNSPLHF. CDR3 nucleotide sequence: TGTGCCAGCAGATGGGGACAGGCCCAAGGTAATTCACCCCTCCACTTT.

The rearrangement joins TRBV5-4 to TRBJ2-2, with 11 bases aligning to TRBD1. Trimming at V came to 4 bases and at J to 8 bases, leaving 7 bases not matched to a gene. CDR3 length: 15 residues. Germline assignment: CDR1 SGHNT and CDR2 YYREEE (reference sequence). Written as DNA, the CDR3 is TGTGCCAGCAGCCGTGGCGGACAGGGGGCGGGGGAGCTGTTTTTT. Residues: CASSRGGQGAGELFF.